The entry below gives a single TCR beta chain sequence along with its context. The antigen is unknown. The germline V gene encodes CDR1 MGHRA and CDR2 YSYEKL. The V end lost 0 bases, the J end lost 1 base, and 7 bases lay between the germline ends. The CDR3 totals 16 residues. Time point given: week 5, during vaccination. What each vaccine dose contained was 300 ug of mutant IDH1 20-mer peptide, accompanied by topical imiquimod. In every donor, the tumor was a new WHO grade 3 or 4 IDH1-mutant, ATRX-lost astrocytoma. The data were taken from a study of a mutant IDH1 vaccine in newly diagnosed glioma. About the study: At weeks 1, 3, 5, 7, 11, 15, 19 and 23, patients received a vaccination, eight in all. Earlier treatment was radiotherapy, temozolomide, or both, with most getting both.

Assay used: immunoSEQ multiplex PCR; TCRdb lists only in-frame clones, some missing. The data contain roughly 40,000 clones, 80% to 90% of them singletons. Whole-study results and caveats: Shifts in the top peripheral T cell clonotypes seemed unrelated to pseudoprogression.

The specimen was PBMCs, collected from a glioma patient whose treatment included an IDH1 peptide vaccine. The chain carries TRBV4-1 and TRBJ2-6; D possibly corresponds to TRBD2 (5 bases). The TCR comes from a man aged 40-49 years with glioma. CDR3 residues: CASSQDTGSGANVLTF. In DNA form, the CDR3 reads TGCGCCAGCAGCCAAGATACGGGGTCTGGGGCCAACGTCCTGACTTTC.